This is a list of T cell receptor beta chains from one sample in a study of blood T cell repertoires in COVID-19. Using immunoSEQ multiplex PCR, the repertoire was profiled, and TCRdb retains in-frame clones only, with some absent. The table has roughly 190,000 clones, roughly 86% seen once. The material sequenced was peripheral blood. These receptor sequences come from a woman older than 75 in a cohort sampled during active or convalescent COVID-19. Both conserved end residues are part of each CDR3. A D gene is named only where the DNA matches it firmly. Rows give clone size only sometimes, using once, few, many, or a class for an expanded clone.

>.|TRBV24-1|.|TRBJ2-1
TGTGCCACCAGTGATTTGTCCTCTCACAATGAGCAGTTCTTC
CATSDLSSHNEQFF
>.|TRBV18|.|TRBJ1-1
TGTGCCAGCTCACCCCCTGGGGGGACTGAAGCTTTCTTT
CASSPPGGTEAFF
>.|TRBV19|.|TRBJ1-2
TGTGCCAGTAGTACCAGGGGAAACTATGGCTACACCTTC
CASSTRGNYGYTF
>.|TRBV5-4|TRBD1|TRBJ2-7
TGTGCCAGCAGTCCGCCGGGACAGGGACCTCACGAGCAGTACTTC
CASSPPGQGPHEQYF
>once|TRBV7-7|.|TRBJ1-4
TGTGCCAGCAGCTTAGCTCAGGGTGAATGGAAAAAACTGTTTTTT
CASSLAQGEWKKLFF
>.|TRBV10-3|.|TRBJ1-1
TGTGCCATCCGACCCGACAGCCTAAACACTGAAGCTTTCTTT
CAIRPDSLNTEAFF
>once|TRBV6-5|TRBD1|TRBJ2-1
TGTGCCAGCAGTTACACGTCCGGGACAGGTTACAATGAGCAGTTCTTC
CASSYTSGTGYNEQFF
>.|TRBV7-2|.|TRBJ1-1
TGTGCCAGCAGCTTAGTCCCCGGGGGTTTCACTGAAGCTTTCTTT
CASSLVPGGFTEAFF
>once|TRBV28|.|TRBJ1-1
TGTGCCAGCCTTGGGGGGGGGCGCGGTGAAGCTTTCTTT
CASLGGGRGEAFF
>.|TRBV10-3|.|TRBJ1-2
TGTGCCATCAGTCGCGGGGGGGACTTCTATGGCTACACCTTC
CAISRGGDFYGYTF
>.|TRBV29-1|.|TRBJ2-7
TGCAGCGTTGAAAGAGGAGGGAACGAGCAGTACTTC
CSVERGGNEQYF
>.|TRBV11-2|.|TRBJ1-2
TGTGCCAGCAGCTTACAACAGGGTTATGGCTACACCTTC
CASSLQQGYGYTF
>.|TRBV28|TRBD1|TRBJ1-5
TGTGCCAGCGACAGGGGTTTTAATCAGCCCCAGCATTTT
CASDRGFNQPQHF
>.|TRBV10-2|TRBD1|TRBJ1-1
TGCGCCAGCGGGGGACAGGGTGGTACTGAAGCTTTCTTT
CASGGQGGTEAFF
>.|TRBV9|.|TRBJ2-2
TGTGCCAGCAGCGCGCTGACAGGATCGAACACCGGGGAGCTGTTTTTT
CASSALTGSNTGELFF
>.|TRBV5-5|TRBD1|TRBJ1-2
TGTGCCAGCAGCACAGTGATGACAGGGCAATATGGCTACACCTTC
CASSTVMTGQYGYTF
>.|TRBV24-1|.|TRBJ2-3
TGTGCCACCAGGGGGACAAAGTTCACAGATACGCAGTATTTT
CATRGTKFTDTQYF
>.|TRBV12-3/TRBV12-4|.|TRBJ1-2
TGTGCCAGCAGTCCCCTATCCTGGTATGGCTACACCTTC
CASSPLSWYGYTF
>few|TRBV6-5|.|TRBJ1-6
TGTGCCAGCAACCAACACAGGGCGTCGTTTTCACCCCTCCACTTT
CASNQHRASFSPLHF
>.|TRBV28|TRBD1|TRBJ1-5
TGTGCCAGCAGTCGGACAGGGTTCTTGCAGCCCCAGCATTTT
CASSRTGFLQPQHF
>.|TRBV25-1|.|TRBJ1-1
TGTGCCAGCAGTCCCGGGAGTGGAACTGAAGCTTTCTTT
CASSPGSGTEAFF
>.|TRBV4-1|.|TRBJ1-2
TGCGCCAGCAGCCAAGGGGCGTCGGAGGGAGACTATGGCTACACCTTC
CASSQGASEGDYGYTF
>.|TRBV19|TRBD1|TRBJ1-1
TGTGCCAGTAGACTGACAGGGGTCACTGAAGCTTTCTTT
CASRLTGVTEAFF
>once|TRBV28|TRBD1|TRBJ1-2
TGTGCCAGCAGTTCCCCATTCACACCGGGACAGGTAGAGGGCTACACCTTC
CASSSPFTPGQVEGYTF
>.|TRBV4-2|TRBD1|TRBJ1-3
TGTGCCAGCAGCCAAGAGAGAGACAGGGGACTAGGAAACACCATATATTTT
CASSQERDRGLGNTIYF
>.|TRBV2|TRBD1|TRBJ1-2
TGTGCCAGCAGGACAGGGAGCTATGGCTACACCTTC
CASRTGSYGYTF
>.|TRBV5-4|.|TRBJ2-1
TGTGCCAGCAGCTTGGCCGGTCTCCTGATCTACAATGAGCAGTTCTTC
CASSLAGLLIYNEQFF
>.|TRBV28|.|TRBJ1-1
TGTGCCAGCAGTCTCTTGAGGGGAGGGACTGAAGCTTTCTTT
CASSLLRGGTEAFF
>.|TRBV6-2/TRBV6-3|TRBD1|TRBJ2-7
TGTGCCAGCAGTACCTACAGGGGGCGACTTTCCTACGAGCAGTACTTC
CASSTYRGRLSYEQYF
>once|TRBV28|.|TRBJ1-4
TGTGCCAGCACCCCGGGGGGCGAAGAAAAACTGTTTTTT
CASTPGGEEKLFF
>once|TRBV24-1|TRBD2|TRBJ2-3
TGTGCCACCAGTGATTCGGGACTAGCCCGAGGGGATACGCAGTATTTT
CATSDSGLARGDTQYF
>.|TRBV6-6|TRBD1|TRBJ2-1
TGTGCCAGCAGCTCCGGGACAGGGGGTTACAATGAGCAGTTCTTC
CASSSGTGGYNEQFF
>.|TRBV11-2|TRBD2|TRBJ2-1
TGTGCCAGCAGCTCGCAACTAGCGGGAGATGAGCAGTTCTTC
CASSSQLAGDEQFF
>.|TRBV9|.|TRBJ1-1
TGTGCCAGCAGCCCCCTGGTGAGTTTTGAAGCTTTCTTT
CASSPLVSFEAFF
>.|TRBV9|TRBD2|TRBJ2-1
TGTGCCAGCAGCGTAGCGGGAGGGCCGGTAAATGAGCAGTTCTTC
CASSVAGGPVNEQFF
>.|TRBV5-4|TRBD1|TRBJ1-1
TGTGCCAGCAGACCTGAGGGAGGACAGGGCTTGGCTGAAGCTTTCTTT
CASRPEGGQGLAEAFF
>.|TRBV4-3|TRBD2|TRBJ2-1
TGCGCCAGCAGCCTAGGACTAGACGATGAGCAGTTCTTC
CASSLGLDDEQFF
>.|TRBV11-2|.|TRBJ1-2
TGTGCCAGCAGCTTCCCTGACAGTTTTGTCTATGGCTACACCTTC
CASSFPDSFVYGYTF
>.|TRBV27|TRBD1|TRBJ1-3
TGTGCCAGCAGGGGTGGGACAGTTGGAAACACCATATATTTT
CASRGGTVGNTIYF
>.|TRBV5-3|.|TRBJ2-3
TGTGCCAGAAGCTCATCCCAGGGTTTCCCCGATACGCAGTATTTT
CARSSSQGFPDTQYF
>.|TRBV3-1/TRBV3-2|.|TRBJ2-3
TGTGCCAGCAGCCAAGATCGGCTAGCTGCGGATACGCAGTATTTT
CASSQDRLAADTQYF
>few|TRBV6-5|.|TRBJ2-5
TGTGCCAGCACCCCAAATGCCCAGGGAGAGACCCAGTACTTC
CASTPNAQGETQYF
>.|TRBV28|TRBD1|TRBJ2-7
TGTGCCAGCAGTTTTGTATTGGGACAGGGGGCGCAGGGCGAGCAGTACTTC
CASSFVLGQGAQGEQYF
>.|TRBV6-1|.|TRBJ2-2
TGTGCCAGCAGTCTGCAGGGAAGGACCGGGGAGCTGTTTTTT
CASSLQGRTGELFF
>.|TRBV6-6|.|TRBJ2-1
TGTGCCAGCACCTCCTTTTCGGGTGAGCAGTTCTTC
CASTSFSGEQFF
>.|TRBV19|.|TRBJ2-1
TGTGCCAGTAATATGCGTGGTGGTACCTACAATGAGCAGTTCTTC
CASNMRGGTYNEQFF
>.|TRBV2|.|TRBJ1-1
TGTGCCAGAAAAAGGCAGGGGTTATTAAACACTGAAGCTTTCTTT
CARKRQGLLNTEAFF
>once|TRBV14|.|TRBJ1-1
TGTGCCAGCAGCCGAGACCGGGTCGGGGCTTTCTTT
CASSRDRVGAFF
>.|TRBV28|.|TRBJ1-4
TGTGCCAGCAGTACCCCACAGGGTTCTAATGAAAAACTGTTTTTT
CASSTPQGSNEKLFF
>.|TRBV27|.|TRBJ1-1
TGTGCCAGCAGTTTATTCGGGGGGACTGAAGCTTTCTTT
CASSLFGGTEAFF
>.|TRBV7-8|.|TRBJ1-4
TGTGCCAGCAGCTCCCGACGGGGGGGGCCGAATGAAAAACTGTTTTTT
CASSSRRGGPNEKLFF
>.|TRBV11-2|.|TRBJ1-1
TGTGCCAGCAGCTTAGCCGGAGGCGCTGAAGCTTTCTTT
CASSLAGGAEAFF
>.|TRBV28|TRBD1|TRBJ1-4
TGTGCCAGCAGTCGCACAGGGGGCGATGAAAAACTGTTTTTT
CASSRTGGDEKLFF